This T cell receptor (beta chain) was recorded in a study of T cells after posttransplantation cyclophosphamide. Whole-study findings and limits: Skin or GI-infiltrating T cells shared few TRB sequences with blood. Donor-recipient repertoire similarity was low at 1-2 months, rising over year one. Recipient CMV seropositivity and CMV reactivation strongly tracked TRB clonality.

On the day of bone marrow donation, the related graft donor provided peripheral blood. Trimming pared 7 bases from V and 3 bases from J, leaving 18 bases between. Per germline, CDR1 SNHLY and CDR2 FYNNEI. The CDR3 has 15 amino acids. With regard to this clone: Antigen specificity is unknown.

TCRdb's copy holds only in-frame clones and misses some; the assay was immunoSEQ multiplex PCR. Here the sample spans some 64,000 clones, around 93% being singletons. This sequence joins TRBV2 and TRBJ1-2; D perhaps matches TRBD1 (5 bases). Material: PBMCs. The receptor comes from a woman in her 30s in good health and a related stem cell transplant donor. CDR3 sequence reads: CASNIDSTADYGYTF. The CDR3 DNA reads TGTGCCAGCAATATTGACTCGACAGCGGACTATGGCTACACCTTC. Full variable domain (remainder filled in from reference TRBV2 and TRBJ1-2): EPEVTQTPSHQVTQMGQEVILRCVPISNHLYFYWYRQILGQKVEFLVSFYNNEISEKSEIFDDQFSVERPDGSNFTLKIRSTKLEDSAMYFCASNIDSTADYGYTFGSGTRLTVV.